The 25 T cell receptor beta chains reported below all come from one sample, sequenced in a study of OX40 agonist ivuxolimab in advanced cancers. Only in-frame clones appear in the TCRdb table, and some are missing; sequencing was by immunoSEQ multiplex PCR. The sample holds some 60,000 clones, roughly nine tenths seen once. Sequences were derived from CD4+ or CD8+ T cells sorted from blood, sampled in a trial of the OX40 agonist ivuxolimab. The receptors shown here come from an adult with an advanced solid tumor such as melanoma, head and neck, liver or kidney cancer.

A single count supports this clone. The gene calls are TRBV6-5 and TRBJ1-2; D unresolved. This CDR3 comprises 12 residues. The germline V gene encodes CDR1 MNHEY and CDR2 SVGAGI. The V end was cut by 5 bases, the J end by 2 bases, with 6 bases between. As DNA, the CDR3 is TGTGCCAGCAGTGACTTCAACTATGGCTACACCTTC. It encodes CASSDFNYGYTF.

The chain has TRBV27 and TRBJ2-2, with 8 bases identical to TRBD2. Trimming cost V 2 bases and J 9 bases; bases outside gene matches: 11. CDR1 and CDR2 from the germline V gene are MNHEY and SMNVEV (reference sequence). CDR3 length: 16 residues. In nucleotides, the CDR3 is TGTGCCAGCAGTTTAAGCGGGGGAACGCGGGGCCGGGAGCTGTTTTTT. This translates into CASSLSGGTRGRELFF.

The chain employs TRBV6-5 and TRBJ2-7; TRBD1 might be the D (5 bases). CDR3 length: 11 residues. Trimming cost V 7 bases and J 13 bases, with 17 bases left between them. The germline V gene has CDR1 MNHEY and CDR2 SVGAGI. CDR3 nucleotides: TGTGCCAGCACCTTGCAGGGCCGACAATACTTC. Protein product: CASTLQGRQYF.

This clone was seen just once. The chain links TRBV11-2 to TRBJ1-1; D is ambiguous. Trimming removed 3 bases from V and 0 bases from J, with 5 bases in between. The CDR3 covers 13 residues. The germline V gene encodes CDR1 SGHAT and CDR2 FQNNGV. CDR3 sequence reads: CASSLTLNTEAFF. The CDR3 bases are TGTGCCAGCAGCTTGACTTTGAACACTGAAGCTTTCTTT.

In this sample, this clone turned up once. The chain has TRBV5-4 and TRBJ1-3, with D maybe TRBD1 (5 bases). V lost 2 bases, J lost 0 bases, and 9 bases lay in between. Looked up from germline, CDR1 is SGHNT and CDR2 is YYREEE (reference sequence). The CDR3 spans 15 residues. The CDR3 loop is CASSFPGLSGNTIYF. DNA for the CDR3: TGTGCCAGCAGCTTCCCAGGGCTCTCTGGAAACACCATATATTTT.

This sequence joins TRBV6-1 and TRBJ1-2; D ambiguous. CDR1 and CDR2 (germline): MNHNS, SASEGT. The CDR3 extends over 15 amino acids. The V and J ends lost 3 bases and 10 bases respectively, with 21 bases between them. The CDR3 region has the DNA TGTGCCAGCAGTGAGCGATGGGCAGCGGCGGTGGCCTACACCTTC. Amino acids: CASSERWAAAVAYTF.

The CDR3 region is CASSRETDTQYF. In DNA form, the CDR3 reads TGTGCCAGCTCACGGGAGACAGATACGCAGTATTTT. V is TRBV18 and J is TRBJ2-3; D is perhaps TRBD2 (5 bases). Trimming cost V 4 bases and J 3 bases, with 5 bases left between them. The CDR3 runs to 12 residues. The germline V gene has CDR1 KGHSH and CDR2 LQKENI.

This rearrangement joins TRBV7-2 to TRBJ2-7, with D possibly being TRBD1 (6 bases). Germline CDR1 and CDR2: SGHTA and FQGNSA. The CDR3 extends over 16 amino acids. Trimming removed 4 bases at V and 2 bases at J, with 18 bases between. CDR3 bases: TGTGCCAGCAGCTACACCCCACAGGGTCCCCCCTACGAGCAGTACTTC. Translation: CASSYTPQGPPYEQYF. Full variable domain (outside the CDR3, taken from reference TRBV7-2 and TRBJ2-7): GAGVSQSPSNKVTEKGKDVELRCDPISGHTALYWYRQSLGQGLEFLIYFQGNSAPDKSGLPSDRFSAERTGGSVSTLTIQRTQQEDSAVYLCASSYTPQGPPYEQYFGPGTRLTVT.

The rearrangement joins TRBV5-4 to TRBJ1-4; D not certain. This CDR3 comprises 14 residues. V lost 5 bases, J lost 5 bases, and 13 bases lay in between. Germline assignment: CDR1 SGHNT and CDR2 YYREEE (reference sequence). The DNA of the CDR3 is TGTGCCAGCAGTCATCGGACGGGAAATGAAAAACTGTTTTTT. Translating it yields CASSHRTGNEKLFF.

A single count supports this clone. The V gene is TRBV29-1, the J gene TRBJ1-2; D is uncertain. Trimming pared 7 bases from V and 6 bases from J, leaving 12 bases between. The CDR3 extends over 11 amino acids. The germline V gene encodes CDR1 SQVTM and CDR2 ANQGSEA. CDR3 in DNA: TGCAGCGCAGTCACGGGGAATGGCTACACCTTC. This encodes CSAVTGNGYTF.

A word on this clone: Other DNA sequences of this sample code for an identical CDR3. The chain combines TRBV7-2 with TRBJ2-5; D call uncertain. V shed 4 bases and J shed 5 bases, with 5 bases lying between them. Germline V lookup: CDR1 SGHTA, CDR2 FQGNSA. CDR3 length: 11 amino acids. The CDR3 region has the DNA TGTGCCAGCAGCTCTACTGAGACCCAGTACTTC. This encodes CASSSTETQYF.

V and J are TRBV6-4 and TRBJ1-6, with 12 bases fitting TRBD1. CDR3 size: 16 residues. The ends lost 0 bases at V and 11 bases at J; junction bases unmatched: 5. The germline V gene has CDR1 MRHNA and CDR2 SNTAGT. The CDR3 coding sequence is TGTGCCAGCAGTGACTCGGGGACAGGGGGCTCAACACCCCTCCACTTT. Translation gives CASSDSGTGGSTPLHF.

This clone was seen only a few times. The chain links TRBV6-1 to TRBJ1-2; a weak D match, TRBD1 (6 bases). This CDR3 spans 16 amino acids. V gave up 2 bases and J gave up 8 bases, with 21 bases separating them. Germline lookup yields CDR1 MNHNS and CDR2 SASEGT. CDR3 nucleotide sequence: TGTGCCAGCAGTGAAAGTTGGGGGCTTGGCAACTTCGGCTACACCTTC. Amino acids: CASSESWGLGNFGYTF.

The chain joins TRBV19 to TRBJ2-5, with D possibly TRBD1 on 6 matching bases. This CDR3 spans 16 amino acids. Looked up from germline, CDR1 is LNHDA and CDR2 is SQIVND (reference sequence). V lost 6 bases to trimming and J lost 4 bases, with 21 bases between them. In DNA, the CDR3 is TGTGCCAGTAGCCCCTTTATTGGGGGCTGGGGAGAGACCCAGTACTTC. This codes for CASSPFIGGWGETQYF.

The rearrangement uses TRBV7-2 and TRBJ2-1; D ambiguous. CDR3 length: 13 amino acids. The V end lost 5 bases, the J end lost 5 bases, and 10 bases lay between the germline ends. Germline V gene sequence: CDR1 SGHTA, CDR2 FQGNSA. In nucleotides, the CDR3 is TGTGCCAGCAGCCGAACCTTAGACAATGAGCAGTTCTTC. Translated, it gives CASSRTLDNEQFF.

The chain links TRBV11-2 to TRBJ2-1, with a tentative D call TRBD1 (6 bases). CDR3 size: 17 residues. CDR1 and CDR2 (germline): SGHAT, FQNNGV. Trimming shortened V by 4 bases and J by 8 bases, and 24 bases separated the two germline ends. CDR3 protein: CASSSGTLGLGLDEQFF. The DNA for the CDR3 is TGTGCCAGCAGCTCCGGGACATTGGGCCTCGGTTTGGATGAGCAGTTCTTC.

V usage is TRBV27 and J usage is TRBJ2-3, with D uncertain. CDR1 and CDR2 from the germline V gene are MNHEY and SMNVEV (reference sequence). Trimming stripped 2 bases from V and 4 bases from J, with 4 bases between. This CDR3 has 12 residues. For the CDR3, the DNA is TGTGCCAGCAGTTTAAGGTCAGATACGCAGTATTTT. Amino acid sequence: CASSLRSDTQYF.

This clone was seen only once. The rearrangement joins TRBV7-2 to TRBJ1-1; the match to TRBD1 covers 8 bases. In germline, CDR1 is SGHTA, CDR2 FQGNSA. CDR3 size: 18 residues. V dropped 2 bases and J dropped 0; count of bases not matched to a gene: 11. The CDR3 DNA sequence: TGTGCCAGCAGCTTACCGGGGCAGGGGGCCCTTATGAACACTGAAGCTTTCTTT. It specifies CASSLPGQGALMNTEAFF. Full variable domain (missing parts from reference TRBV7-2 and TRBJ1-1): GAGVSQSPSNKVTEKGKDVELRCDPISGHTALYWYRQSLGQGLEFLIYFQGNSAPDKSGLPSDRFSAERTGGSVSTLTIQRTQQEDSAVYLCASSLPGQGALMNTEAFFGQGTRLTVV.

V is TRBV11-2 and J is TRBJ2-5; D is perhaps TRBD1 or TRBD2 (6 bases each). CDR1 is SGHAT and CDR2 is FQNNGV in the germline V gene. Trimming stripped 5 bases from V and 4 bases from J, with 11 bases between. This CDR3 is 13 amino acids long. The CDR3 DNA sequence: TGTGCCAGCAGCCTGTGGGGGGCAGAGACCCAGTACTTC. Protein: CASSLWGAETQYF.

The chain couples TRBV19 to TRBJ1-5; D is perhaps TRBD1 (6 bases). The V end lost 4 bases, the J end lost 9 bases, and 16 bases lay between the germline ends. CDR3 length: 14 amino acids. Looked up from germline, CDR1 is LNHDA and CDR2 is SQIVND (reference sequence). The CDR3 DNA reads as TGTGCCAGTAGTAAGGACAGATGGTCAGGGCCCCAGCATTTT. It yields the protein CASSKDRWSGPQHF. The whole variable domain, remainder taken from reference TRBV19 and TRBJ1-5, is DGGITQSPKYLFRKEGQNVTLSCEQNLNHDAMYWYRQDPGQGLRLIYYSQIVNDFQKGDIAEGYSVSREKKESFPLTVTSAQKNPTAFYLCASSKDRWSGPQHFGDGTRLSIL.

The chain recombines TRBV7-2 with TRBJ2-5; a weak D match, TRBD2 (6 bases). Per germline, CDR1 SGHTA and CDR2 FQGNSA. This CDR3 has 15 amino acids. V was trimmed by 6 bases and J by 2 bases, leaving 16 bases between them. DNA of the CDR3: TGTGCCAGCAGAGACGGACTATCCAATCAAGAGACCCAGTACTTC. It is translated as CASRDGLSNQETQYF.

A single count supports this clone. The chain has TRBV5-1 and TRBJ1-1; perhaps TRBD1 as D (5 bases). Trimming took 0 bases from V and 3 from J, leaving 12 bases between them. The germline V gene has CDR1 SGHRS and CDR2 YFSETQ. The CDR3 runs 15 residues. The CDR3 here is CASSLVGVPDTEAFF. The CDR3 nucleotides read TGCGCCAGCAGCTTGGTAGGGGTTCCGGACACTGAAGCTTTCTTT.

J is TRBJ1-2 and V is TRBV18; maybe TRBD1 (5 bases). The germline V gene encodes CDR1 KGHSH and CDR2 LQKENI. CDR3 length: 15 residues. V was clipped by 3 bases and J by 1 base, with 12 bases between them. CDR3 loop: CASSPGGANNYGYTF. The CDR3 coding sequence is TGTGCCAGCTCACCGGGGGGAGCTAATAACTATGGCTACACCTTC.

The chain combines TRBV7-3 with TRBJ1-6, with D perhaps matching TRBD1 (5 bases). CDR3 length equals 14 residues. V was shortened by 0 bases and J by 8 bases, with 8 bases between the two germline ends. From germline, CDR1 is SGHTA and CDR2 FQGTGA. CDR3 sequence (DNA): TGTGCCAGCAGCTTAACGGGACCGGATTCACCCCTCCACTTT. The encoded protein is CASSLTGPDSPLHF.

J is TRBJ2-1 and V is TRBV27; 9 bases align to TRBD1. Unmatched junction bases numbered 12, after V lost 4 bases and J lost 14 bases. CDR1 is MNHEY and CDR2 is SMNVEV in the germline V gene (reference sequence). This CDR3 is built from 14 residues. CDR3: CASSSPGQGTGEFF. CDR3 sequence (DNA): TGTGCCAGCAGTTCCCCGGGACAGGGAACGGGTGAGTTCTTC.